This TCR beta chain is from a study of STAT3 mutations in large granular lymphocyte leukemia. Study in general: Canonical activating STAT3 mutations were detected in roughly half of the longitudinally sequenced T-LGLL patients.

Clones were sequenced by immunoSEQ multiplex PCR, and TCRdb holds only the in-frame ones, with some missing. The repertoire holds 7,000 to 8,000 clones, around 92% seen once, with about 45% in the top ten. Concerning this clone: The antigen is undetermined.

Study-level findings and limits: In about 30% of the 18 patients, new TCR clonotypes emerged after therapy. No sample exists from the first appearance of each clone. In several patients, dominant TCR clone burden exceeded STAT3 mutant burden. Every T-cell large granular lymphocyte leukemia patient had at least one immunodominant TCR beta clonotype.

This sequence was found in a man in his fifties with T-cell large granular lymphocyte leukemia. Some clones in this sample may be carry-over from other donors' samples. Material for sequencing was peripheral blood mononuclear cells.

Here the CDR3 reads CSAGLADNEQFF. CDR3 in DNA: TGCAGCGCCGGACTTGCAGACAATGAGCAGTTCTTC. The J gene is TRBJ2-1, the V gene TRBV29-1; TRBD2 is a possible D gene (5 bases). V shed 7 bases and J shed 5 bases, with 12 bases lying between them. Germline V CDR1 and CDR2: SQVTM, ANQGSEA. This CDR3 is built from 12 residues.